This T cell receptor (beta chain) was retrieved from a study of CD8+CD57+ T cells in acquired aplastic anemia (dated 2018 in TCRdb). For context, the study as a whole: On average, sorted CD4+ and CD8+ cells yielded around 3.1 ug of extracted DNA, with a range of roughly 0.17 to 27.4 ug. Healthy donor samples averaged about 10 million reads for CD4+ and roughly 11 million for CD8+ cells. Here is what the overall study found, with its caveats: No significant difference in CD8+ Simpson's diversity was found between patients and healthy controls (P=0.060). Around 28 CD8+ CDR3 sequences were found to be shared between patients and controls, but these sequences appeared to be highly expressed in patients and within the immunodominant clones of the patients.

Genomic DNA was used as template for profiling of TCR beta VDJ combinations and CDR3 sequences. TCR repertoire sequencing was run on an Illumina HiSeq 2000. Concerning the study's data processing: Repertoires were assessed using TRBV/TRBJ rearrangement plots, CDR3 size and DJ length profiles, and Simpson's diversity index. Whichever DNA sequence was most abundant in the deep sequencing data was defined as the immunodominant clone. CDR3 amino acid sequences were screened for sharing across subjects and were compared with published repertoires and the VDJdb database. TCRdb handled the public reads itself, with Q25 trimming in fastp and clone calling in MiXCR, and kept productive beta chains. CDR3 protein duplicates are merged, each entry listing the most common genes and DNA. The authors' filters were not applied to this entry. The table for this sample lists 65,000 to 85,000 distinct CDR3 sequences; around half of them were counted only once. The ten largest clones take up approximately 8.3% of the sample.

In this study, sorted CD4+ and CD8+ T cells from the blood of healthy subjects and of severe aplastic anemia patients had their TCR repertoires deep-sequenced. Ficoll-Paque density gradient centrifugation was used to isolate peripheral blood mononuclear cells. Before DNA extraction, CD4+ and CD8+ T cells were sorted with FACS or magnetic beads. This clonotype occurred many times. It has no known antigen specificity. Base-call qualities are not available, and no considerably larger clone is one nucleotide away. Source material: sorted CD4+, CD8+, or CD8+CD57+ T cells (not recorded which) from PBMCs. The sequence derives from a human donor in good health, serving as a control.

The DNA sequence reads TGTGCTAGTGGACCTCTAGCGGGGCCATCGTACAATGAGCAGTTCTTC. It codes for CASGPLAGPSYNEQFF. Here the chain combines TRBV12-5 and TRBJ2-1, and 9 bases in between align with TRBD2. The junction shows trimming of 6 bases on V and 4 bases on J, and the gene matches do not reach 10 bases of it. The CDR3 goes from the cysteine to the phenylalanine over 16 residues. The retained sequence is limited to the CDR3, 48 bases, with the frame set at the first base. The CDR1 and CDR2 encoded by the germline V gene are LGHNT and FRNRAP.